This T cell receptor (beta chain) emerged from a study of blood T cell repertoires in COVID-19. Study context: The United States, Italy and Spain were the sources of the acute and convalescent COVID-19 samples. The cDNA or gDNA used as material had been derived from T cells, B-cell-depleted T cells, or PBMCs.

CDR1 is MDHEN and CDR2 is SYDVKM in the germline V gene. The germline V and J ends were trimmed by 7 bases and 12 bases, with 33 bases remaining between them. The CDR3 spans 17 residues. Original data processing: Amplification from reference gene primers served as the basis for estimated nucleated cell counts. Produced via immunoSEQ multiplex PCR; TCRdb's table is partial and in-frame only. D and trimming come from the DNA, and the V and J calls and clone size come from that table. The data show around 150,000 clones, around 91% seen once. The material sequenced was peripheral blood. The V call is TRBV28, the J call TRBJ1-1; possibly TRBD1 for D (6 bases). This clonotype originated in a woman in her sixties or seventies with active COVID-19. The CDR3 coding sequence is TGTGCCAGCATTGATAACAGGGATGCCCTCCGAACCAGGCCTTCTTTCTTT. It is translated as CASIDNRDALRTRPSFF.